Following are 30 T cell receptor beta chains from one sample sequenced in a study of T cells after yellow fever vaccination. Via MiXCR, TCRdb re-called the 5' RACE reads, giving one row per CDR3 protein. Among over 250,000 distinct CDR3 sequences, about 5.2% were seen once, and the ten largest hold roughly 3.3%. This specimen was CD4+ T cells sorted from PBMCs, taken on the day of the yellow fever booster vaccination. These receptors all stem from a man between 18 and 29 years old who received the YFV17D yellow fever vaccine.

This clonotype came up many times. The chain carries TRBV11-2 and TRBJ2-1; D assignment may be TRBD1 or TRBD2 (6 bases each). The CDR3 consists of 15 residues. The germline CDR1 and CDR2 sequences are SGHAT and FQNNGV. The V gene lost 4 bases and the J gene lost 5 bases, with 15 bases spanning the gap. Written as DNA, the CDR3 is TGTGCCAGCAGCTCACCGGGGGCAGGCCACAATGAGCAGTTCTTC. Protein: CASSSPGAGHNEQFF.

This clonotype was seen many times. CDR3 in amino acids: CASSQGTVVGYTF. Written as DNA, the CDR3 is TGCGCCAGCAGCCAAGGGACGGTAGTTGGCTACACCTTC. V usage is TRBV5-1 and J usage is TRBJ1-2; the D gene is possibly TRBD1 (5 bases). Germline values: CDR1 SGHRS, CDR2 YFSETQ. The ends were cut back, 4 bases at V and 7 bases at J, with 14 bases in the middle. The CDR3 sequence is 13 residues long.

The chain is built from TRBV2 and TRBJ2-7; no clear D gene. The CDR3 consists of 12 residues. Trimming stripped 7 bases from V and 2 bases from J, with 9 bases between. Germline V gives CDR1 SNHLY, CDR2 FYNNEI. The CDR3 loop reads CASIQTPYEQYV. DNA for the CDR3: TGTGCCAGCATACAAACGCCCTACGAGCAGTACGTC.

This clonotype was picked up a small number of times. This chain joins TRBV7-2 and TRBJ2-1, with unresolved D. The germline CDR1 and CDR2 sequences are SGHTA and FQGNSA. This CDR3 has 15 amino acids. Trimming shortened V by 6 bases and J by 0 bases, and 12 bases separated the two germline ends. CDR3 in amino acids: CASSRAYRSYNEQFF. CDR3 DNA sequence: TGTGCCAGCAGTCGTGCTTACCGCTCCTACAATGAGCAGTTCTTC.

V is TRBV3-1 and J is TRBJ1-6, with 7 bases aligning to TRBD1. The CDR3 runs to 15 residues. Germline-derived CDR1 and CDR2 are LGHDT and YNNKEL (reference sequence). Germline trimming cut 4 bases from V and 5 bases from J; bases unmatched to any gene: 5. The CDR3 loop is CASSPRQGHNSPLHF. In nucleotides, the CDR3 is TGTGCCAGCAGCCCGCGACAGGGCCATAATTCACCCCTCCACTTT.

The CDR3 nucleotides are TGTGCCAGCAGTTTAATGATGCGGTCCTACGAGCAGTACGTC. This encodes CASSLMMRSYEQYV. The V and J genes are TRBV28 and TRBJ2-7; no reliable D call. CDR1 is MDHEN, CDR2 SYDVKM, per germline. Trimming took 2 bases from V and 1 from J, leaving 9 bases between them. The CDR3 sequence is 14 residues long.

This CDR3 reads CASSLLGLAGGAQETQYF. Written as DNA, the CDR3 is TGCGCCAGCAGCTTGCTGGGACTAGCGGGGGGGGCCCAAGAGACCCAGTACTTC. This rearrangement joins TRBV5-1 to TRBJ2-5; 16 bases line up with TRBD2. Germline CDR1 reads SGHRS; CDR2 reads YFSETQ. The length of the CDR3 is 18 residues. With 1 base clipped from V and 1 base from J, the junction kept 4 bases outside the gene matches. The full variable domain, with the rest looked up from reference TRBV5-1 and TRBJ2-5, is KAGVTQTPRYLIKTRGQQVTLSCSPISGHRSVSWYQQTPGQGLQFLFEYFSETQRNKGNFPGRFSGRQFSNSRSEMNVSTLELGDSALYLCASSLLGLAGGAQETQYFGPGTRLLVL.

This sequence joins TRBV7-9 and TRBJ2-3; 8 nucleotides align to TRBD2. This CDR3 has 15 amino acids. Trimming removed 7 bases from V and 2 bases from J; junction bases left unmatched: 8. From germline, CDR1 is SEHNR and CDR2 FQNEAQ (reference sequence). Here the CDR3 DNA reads TGTGCCAGCACCGGGGGGGCCACCTACACAGATACGCAGTATTTT. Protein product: CASTGGATYTDTQYF.

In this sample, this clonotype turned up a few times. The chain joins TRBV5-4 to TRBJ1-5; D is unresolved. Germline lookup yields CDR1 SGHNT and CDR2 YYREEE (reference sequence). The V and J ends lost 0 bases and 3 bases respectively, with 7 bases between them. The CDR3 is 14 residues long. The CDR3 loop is CASSLAGNNQPQHF. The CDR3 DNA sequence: TGTGCCAGCAGCTTGGCGGGAAACAATCAGCCCCAGCATTTT.

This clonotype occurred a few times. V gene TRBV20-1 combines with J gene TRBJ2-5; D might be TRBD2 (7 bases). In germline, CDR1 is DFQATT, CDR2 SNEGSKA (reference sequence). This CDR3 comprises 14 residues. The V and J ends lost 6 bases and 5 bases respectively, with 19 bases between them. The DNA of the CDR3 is TGCAGTGCCTTGAAGAGGGGGGGCCGGGAGACCCAGTACTTC. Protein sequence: CSALKRGGRETQYF.

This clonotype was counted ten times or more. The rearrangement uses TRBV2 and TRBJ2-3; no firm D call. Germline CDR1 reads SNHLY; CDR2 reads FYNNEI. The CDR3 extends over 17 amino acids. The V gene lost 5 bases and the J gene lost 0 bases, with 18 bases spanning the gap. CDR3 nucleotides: TGTGCCAGCAGTCCCTTTATCGAAGTATTGAGCACAGATACGCAGTATTTT. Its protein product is CASSPFIEVLSTDTQYF.

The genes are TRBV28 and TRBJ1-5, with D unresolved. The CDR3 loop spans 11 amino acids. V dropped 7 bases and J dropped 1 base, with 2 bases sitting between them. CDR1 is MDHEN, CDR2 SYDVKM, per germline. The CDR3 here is CASTSNQPQHF. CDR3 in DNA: TGTGCCAGCACCAGCAATCAGCCCCAGCATTTT.

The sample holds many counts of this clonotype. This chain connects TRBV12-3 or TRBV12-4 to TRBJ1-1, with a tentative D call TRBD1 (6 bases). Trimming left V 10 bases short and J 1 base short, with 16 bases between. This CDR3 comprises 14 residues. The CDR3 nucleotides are TGTGCCACCAGCTCTAGGGGGGGGAACACTGAAGCTTTCTTT. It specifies CATSSRGGNTEAFF.

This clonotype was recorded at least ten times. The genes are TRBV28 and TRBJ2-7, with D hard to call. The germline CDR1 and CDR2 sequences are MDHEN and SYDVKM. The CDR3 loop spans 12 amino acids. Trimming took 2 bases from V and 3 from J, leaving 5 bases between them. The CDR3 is CASSLRGYEQYV. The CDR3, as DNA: TGTGCCAGCAGTTTACGCGGCTACGAGCAGTACGTC.

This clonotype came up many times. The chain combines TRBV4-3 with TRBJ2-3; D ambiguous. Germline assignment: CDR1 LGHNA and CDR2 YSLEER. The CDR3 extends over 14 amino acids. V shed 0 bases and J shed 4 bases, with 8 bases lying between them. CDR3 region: CASSQETWADTQYF. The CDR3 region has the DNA TGCGCCAGCAGCCAAGAAACCTGGGCAGATACGCAGTATTTT.

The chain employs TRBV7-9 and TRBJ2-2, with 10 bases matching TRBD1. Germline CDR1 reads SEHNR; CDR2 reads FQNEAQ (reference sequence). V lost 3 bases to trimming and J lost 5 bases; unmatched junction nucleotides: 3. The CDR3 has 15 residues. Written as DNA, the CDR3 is TGTGCCAGCAGCTTGAGACAGGGGGCTACCGGGGAGCTGTTTTTT. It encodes CASSLRQGATGELFF.

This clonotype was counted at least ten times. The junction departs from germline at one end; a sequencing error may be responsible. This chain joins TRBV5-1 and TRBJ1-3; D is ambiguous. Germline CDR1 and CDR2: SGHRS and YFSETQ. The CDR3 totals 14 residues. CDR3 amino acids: CASSLESSGNTIYF. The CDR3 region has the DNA TGTGCCAGCAGCTTGGAGAGCTCTGGAAACACCATATATTTT.

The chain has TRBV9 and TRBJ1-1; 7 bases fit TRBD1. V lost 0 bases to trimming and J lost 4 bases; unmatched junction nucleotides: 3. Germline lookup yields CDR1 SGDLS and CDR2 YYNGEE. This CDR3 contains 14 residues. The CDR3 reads CASSVVSGGTEAFF. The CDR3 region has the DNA TGTGCCAGCAGCGTAGTGTCAGGGGGCACTGAAGCTTTCTTT.

DNA for the CDR3: TGTGCCAGCAATCCCAAGATGAACACTGAAGCTTTCTTT. Amino acids: CASNPKMNTEAFF. The rearrangement uses TRBV6-5 and TRBJ1-1; D remains ambiguous. This CDR3 is 13 amino acids long. Deletions cut 7 bases from V and 0 bases from J, with 9 bases between. Germline V gives CDR1 MNHEY, CDR2 SVGAGI.

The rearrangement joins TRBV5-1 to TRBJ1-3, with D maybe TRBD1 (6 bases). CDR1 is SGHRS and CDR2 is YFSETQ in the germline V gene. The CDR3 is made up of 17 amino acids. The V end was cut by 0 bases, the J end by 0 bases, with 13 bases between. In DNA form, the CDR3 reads TGCGCCAGCAGCTTGGGGCTTACAGGGAACTCTGGAAACACCATATATTTT. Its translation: CASSLGLTGNSGNTIYF.

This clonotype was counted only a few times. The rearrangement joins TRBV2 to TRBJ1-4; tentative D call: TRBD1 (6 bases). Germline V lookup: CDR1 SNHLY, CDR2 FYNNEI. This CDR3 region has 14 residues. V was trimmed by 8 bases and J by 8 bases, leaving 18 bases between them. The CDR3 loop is CASGPGHRGEKLFF. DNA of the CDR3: TGTGCCAGCGGACCGGGACACCGAGGAGAAAAACTGTTTTTT.

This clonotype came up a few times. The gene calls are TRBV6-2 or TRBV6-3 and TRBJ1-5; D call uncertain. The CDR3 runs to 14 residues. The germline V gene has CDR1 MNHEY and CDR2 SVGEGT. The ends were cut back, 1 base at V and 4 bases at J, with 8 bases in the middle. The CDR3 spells CASSYWQRNQPQHF. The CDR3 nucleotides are TGTGCCAGCAGTTACTGGCAGCGAAATCAGCCCCAGCATTTT.

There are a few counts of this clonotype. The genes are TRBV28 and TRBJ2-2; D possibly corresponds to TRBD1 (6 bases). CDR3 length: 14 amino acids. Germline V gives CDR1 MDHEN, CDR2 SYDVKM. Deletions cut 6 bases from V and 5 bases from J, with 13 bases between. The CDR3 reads CASSSADRTGELFF. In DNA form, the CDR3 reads TGTGCCAGCAGCTCCGCGGACAGAACCGGGGAGCTGTTTTTT.

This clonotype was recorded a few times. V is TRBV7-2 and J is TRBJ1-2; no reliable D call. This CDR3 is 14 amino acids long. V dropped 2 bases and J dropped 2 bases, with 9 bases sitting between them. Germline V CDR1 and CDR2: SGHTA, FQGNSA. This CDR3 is CASSLSSENYGYTF. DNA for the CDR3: TGTGCCAGCAGCTTATCCTCTGAAAACTATGGCTACACCTTC. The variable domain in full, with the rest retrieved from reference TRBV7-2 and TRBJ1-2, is GAGVSQSPSNKVTEKGKDVELRCDPISGHTALYWYRQSLGQGLEFLIYFQGNSAPDKSGLPSDRFSAERTGGSVSTLTIQRTQQEDSAVYLCASSLSSENYGYTFGSGTRLTVV.

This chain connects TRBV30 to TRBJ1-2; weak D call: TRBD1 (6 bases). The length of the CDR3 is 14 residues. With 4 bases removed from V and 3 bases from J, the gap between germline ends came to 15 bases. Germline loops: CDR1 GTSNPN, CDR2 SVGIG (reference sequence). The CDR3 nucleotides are TGTGCCTGGAATCGTGGGGGCAGCGACTATGGCTACACCTTC. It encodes CAWNRGGSDYGYTF.

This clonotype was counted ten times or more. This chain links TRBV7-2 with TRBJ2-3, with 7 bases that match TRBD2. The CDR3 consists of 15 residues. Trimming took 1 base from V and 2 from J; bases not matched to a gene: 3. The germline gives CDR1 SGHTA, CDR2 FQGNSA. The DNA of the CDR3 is TGTGCCAGCAGCTTAGAGACTAGCTACACAGATACGCAGTATTTT. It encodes CASSLETSYTDTQYF.

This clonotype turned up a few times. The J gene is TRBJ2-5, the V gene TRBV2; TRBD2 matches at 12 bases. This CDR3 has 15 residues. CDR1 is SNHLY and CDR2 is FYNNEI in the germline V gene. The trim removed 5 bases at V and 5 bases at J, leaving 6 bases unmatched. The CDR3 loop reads CASSPRTSGDETQYF. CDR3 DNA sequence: TGTGCCAGCAGTCCTAGGACTAGCGGGGATGAGACCCAGTACTTC.

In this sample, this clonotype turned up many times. CDR3 sequence reads: CASSLASAKILEQYV. The CDR3 region has the DNA TGCGCCAGCAGCTTGGCTTCAGCGAAAATACTCGAGCAGTACGTC. J is TRBJ2-7 and V is TRBV5-1; no clear D gene. CDR1 is SGHRS and CDR2 is YFSETQ in the germline V gene. Trimming removed 0 bases at V and 6 bases at J, with 16 bases between. CDR3 length: 15 amino acids.

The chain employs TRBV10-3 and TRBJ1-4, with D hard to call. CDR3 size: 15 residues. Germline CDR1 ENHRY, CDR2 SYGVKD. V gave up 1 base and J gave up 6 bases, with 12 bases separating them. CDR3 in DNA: TGTGCCATCAGTGAGTTAGGTGTTCCTGATGAAAAACTGTTTTTT. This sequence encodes CAISELGVPDEKLFF.

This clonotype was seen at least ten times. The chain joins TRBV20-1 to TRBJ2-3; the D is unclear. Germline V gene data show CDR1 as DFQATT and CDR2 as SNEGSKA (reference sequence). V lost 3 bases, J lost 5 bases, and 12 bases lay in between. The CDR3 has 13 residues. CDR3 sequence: CSASVNGRDTQYF. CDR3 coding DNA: TGCAGTGCTAGTGTAAATGGGCGAGATACGCAGTATTTT.